These 3 T cell receptor beta chains originate from one sample sequenced in a study of T cells in Graves' hyperthyroidism and ophthalmopathy. Regions amplified from RNA transcripts were the TCR beta CDR3 regions. HTBI primers were used for first-round RT-PCR of the TCR CDR3. MiXCR, applied by TCRdb to the multiplex PCR reads, yields one record per CDR3 protein. In the table there are around 600,000 distinct CDR3 sequences, approximately 15% of which are singletons. Material for sequencing was blood. The receptor source for this set is a woman between 18 and 29 years old with Graves' ophthalmopathy.

Comment on this clonotype: The junction differs from germline at one of its ends, possibly a read error. The V call is TRBV7-7, the J call TRBJ1-1; 7 bases map to TRBD1. The CDR3 extends over 15 amino acids. Germline V gives CDR1 SSHAT, CDR2 FNYEAQ (reference sequence). CDR3 loop: CASSLGGQRTLNAFF. The DNA of the CDR3 is TGTGCTAGCAGCTTAGGGGGACAGAGAACACTGAATGCTTTCTTT.

This clonotype was seen at least ten times. This chain joins TRBV11-2 and TRBJ1-2, with D hard to call. Germline V lookup: CDR1 SGHAT, CDR2 FQNNGV. V was cut by 5 bases and J by 4 bases, with 11 bases left in between. The CDR3 covers 13 residues. CDR3 region: CASSRGQAYGYTF. CDR3 coding DNA: TGTGCCAGCAGCCGCGGCCAGGCCTATGGCTACACCTTC.

This clonotype was counted at least ten times. The chain combines TRBV20-1 with TRBJ2-1; no firm D call. CDR3 length: 14 residues. Looked up from germline, CDR1 is DFQATT and CDR2 is SNEGSKA (reference sequence). V was clipped by 3 bases and J by 8 bases, with 17 bases between them. For the CDR3, the DNA is TGCAGTGCTAGGGCCCCGATCCTTAGGCATGAGCAGTTCTTC. The encoded protein is CSARAPILRHEQFF.